Listed here are 27 T cell receptor beta chains from one sample, sequenced in a study of T cell repertoires in cytomegalovirus infection. TCRdb called the reads again in MiXCR, with one record for every CDR3 protein. The profile shows around 140,000 distinct CDR3 sequences, roughly a third of them singletons. Their antigens are not known. The specimen was CD8+ T cells from cultured PBMCs, collected from culture after CMV antigen stimulation. These receptors were taken from a human donor in good health (CMV status not recorded). Some clones in this sample may be carry-over from other donors' samples.

The rearrangement links TRBV12-3 or TRBV12-4 to TRBJ2-3, with 12 bases matching TRBD2. This CDR3 has 19 residues. J gave up 6 bases and V 3 bases, and 16 bases lay outside the gene matches. The CDR3 here is CASSLYLAGGTRGWDTQYF. The CDR3 nucleotides are TGTGCCAGCAGTTTGTATCTAGCGGGGGGGACGAGAGGATGGGATACGCAGTATTTT.

This clonotype was picked up many times. The gene calls are TRBV6-1 and TRBJ1-1; D not certain. CDR1 and CDR2 from the germline V gene are MNHNS and SASEGT. The V end was cut by 0 bases, the J end by 1 base, with 9 bases between. The CDR3 is made up of 15 amino acids. In nucleotides, the CDR3 is TGTGCCAGCAGTGAAGCTCCCGTCGGGAACACTGAAGCTTTCTTT. Its translation is CASSEAPVGNTEAFF.

The CDR3: CASSSGTGEGYTF. The DNA for the CDR3 is TGCGCCAGCAGCTCCGGGACAGGGGAAGGCTACACCTTC. This chain joins TRBV5-1 and TRBJ1-2, with TRBD1 identical over 10 bases. CDR1 and CDR2 from the germline V gene are SGHRS and YFSETQ. J lost 8 bases, V lost 3 bases, and 4 bases had no gene match. The CDR3 totals 13 residues.

This clonotype appeared a few times. CDR3: CASSWGFDEAFF. Written as DNA, the CDR3 is TGTGCCAGCAGCTGGGGGTTTGATGAAGCTTTCTTT. This chain connects TRBV7-6 to TRBJ1-1; possible D gene TRBD1, 5 bases. The CDR3 totals 12 residues. Trimming removed 4 bases from V and 7 bases from J, with 10 bases in between. CDR1 and CDR2 from the germline V gene are SGHVS and FNYEAQ. Using reference TRBV7-6 and TRBJ1-1 for the parts outside the CDR3, the full variable domain is GAGVSQSPRYKVTKRGQDVALRCDPISGHVSLYWYRQALGQGPEFLTYFNYEAQQDKSGLPNDRFSAERPEGSISTLTIQRTEQRDSAMYRCASSWGFDEAFFGQGTRLTVV.

The V call is TRBV19, the J call TRBJ1-2; TRBD1 matches 10 bases. The CDR3 has 15 amino acids. CDR1 and CDR2 (germline): LNHDA, SQIVND (reference sequence). V shed 5 bases and J 4 bases; nucleotides not matched to a gene: 7. In nucleotides, the CDR3 is TGTGCCAGTAGTTCGGGACAGGGGTTCTTCTATGGCTACACCTTC. Protein sequence: CASSSGQGFFYGYTF. The full variable domain, its missing parts supplied by reference TRBV19 and TRBJ1-2, is DGGITQSPKYLFRKEGQNVTLSCEQNLNHDAMYWYRQDPGQGLRLIYYSQIVNDFQKGDIAEGYSVSREKKESFPLTVTSAQKNPTAFYLCASSSGQGFFYGYTFGSGTRLTVV.

This clonotype has just a few counts. J is TRBJ1-3 and V is TRBV6-6; D is possibly TRBD1 (5 bases). The germline V gene encodes CDR1 MNHNY and CDR2 SVGAGI (reference sequence). This CDR3 has 15 amino acids. The V gene lost 6 bases and the J gene lost 8 bases, with 20 bases spanning the gap. CDR3 loop: CASSQSAGVVDTIYF. As DNA, the CDR3 is TGTGCCAGCAGCCAATCGGCGGGGGTCGTGGACACCATATATTTT.

This clonotype was seen only once. The chain has TRBV11-1 and TRBJ1-6; D is unclear. V was clipped by 5 bases and J by 10 bases, with 18 bases between them. The germline V gene has CDR1 SGHAT and CDR2 FQDESV (reference sequence). The CDR3 runs 15 residues. In nucleotides, the CDR3 is TGTGCCAGCAGCGCCGGACGACTAGTTTACTCACCCCTCCACTTT. It encodes CASSAGRLVYSPLHF. Based on the CDR3 plus reference TRBV11-1 and TRBJ1-6, the full variable domain is EAEVAQSPRYKITEKSQAVAFWCDPISGHATLYWYRQILGQGPELLVQFQDESVVDDSQLPKDRFSAERLKGVDSTLKIQPAELGDSAMYLCASSAGRLVYSPLHFGNGTRLTVT.

Ten or more counts support this clonotype. J is TRBJ2-4 and V is TRBV5-1; no reliable D call. V was trimmed by 5 bases and J by 6 bases, leaving 12 bases between them. Looked up from germline, CDR1 is SGHRS and CDR2 is YFSETQ. The CDR3 runs 13 residues. DNA for the CDR3: TGCGCCAGCAGTGGGCAAGCAGGAAACATTCAGTACTTC. Protein sequence: CASSGQAGNIQYF.

There are a few counts of this clonotype. The chain couples TRBV12-3 or TRBV12-4 to TRBJ1-3; maybe TRBD1 (5 bases). CDR3 length: 15 amino acids. V lost 2 bases to trimming and J lost 4 bases, with 12 bases between them. The CDR3: CASSLLGGSGNTIYF. Written as DNA, the CDR3 is TGTGCCAGCAGTTTACTGGGGGGTTCGGGAAACACCATATATTTT.

The CDR3 DNA follows: TGCGCCAGCAGCCTCAACGTGATTGACTCCCTGTTTTTT. Protein: CASSLNVIDSLFF. The chain uses TRBV4-1 and TRBJ1-4; D is ambiguous. From germline, CDR1 is MGHRA and CDR2 YSYEKL. V lost 4 bases to trimming and J lost 14 bases, with 17 bases between them. The length of the CDR3 is 13 residues.

This clonotype was counted ten times or more. V gene TRBV28 combines with J gene TRBJ2-3, with 7 positions matching TRBD2. This CDR3 contains 16 residues. CDR1 and CDR2 (germline): MDHEN, SYDVKM. Losses at the gene ends were 2 bases for V and 3 bases for J; bases not matched to a gene: 8. The CDR3 nucleotides are TGTGCCAGCAGTTTAATGGGGGGGGGGTTGACAGATACGCAGTATTTT. Protein: CASSLMGGGLTDTQYF.

This clonotype was observed a handful of times. This rearrangement joins TRBV10-3 to TRBJ2-1, with 9 positions matching TRBD2. The CDR3 has 14 amino acids. Germline CDR1 ENHRY, CDR2 SYGVKD. With 2 bases clipped from V and 8 bases from J, the junction kept 4 bases outside the gene matches. CDR3 DNA sequence: TGTGCCATCAGTGAGCTTAGCGGGGGTGATGAGCAGTTCTTC. It codes for CAISELSGGDEQFF.

This clonotype has a count of ten or more. Compared with germline, one end of the junction differs, possibly owing to a read error. The rearrangement uses TRBV18 and TRBJ2-1; D possibly corresponds to TRBD2 (5 bases). Germline CDR1 and CDR2: KGHSH and LQKENI. CDR3 length equals 12 residues. CDR3 protein: CASSPGYNEQFF. In DNA, the CDR3 is TGCGCCAGCAGCCCGGGGTACAATGAGCAGTTCTTC.

This clonotype was seen ten or more times. The genes are TRBV6-5 and TRBJ2-2; TRBD1 matches 11 bases. This CDR3 region has 15 residues. With 4 bases clipped from V and 6 bases from J, the junction kept 4 bases outside the gene matches. In germline, CDR1 is MNHEY, CDR2 SVGAGI. The CDR3 DNA is TGTGCCAGCAGTTGGACAGGGGGCGCTTCCGGGGAGCTGTTTTTT. Translated, it gives CASSWTGGASGELFF.

This clonotype was observed a handful of times. V gene TRBV4-2 combines with J gene TRBJ2-5, with D possibly TRBD2 on 6 matching bases. The V end lost 8 bases, the J end lost 4 bases, and 8 bases lay between the germline ends. This CDR3 is 11 amino acids long. Germline-derived CDR1 and CDR2 are LGHNA and YNFKEQ. This CDR3 is CASGGGETQYF. CDR3 nucleotide sequence: TGTGCCAGCGGGGGAGGAGAGACCCAGTACTTC.

This clonotype turned up a few times. The CDR3 loop reads CASTTGSRANYGYTF. CDR3 DNA: TGTGCCAGTACCACAGGTTCGCGTGCTAACTATGGCTACACCTTC. V usage is TRBV19 and J usage is TRBJ1-2; weak D call: TRBD1 (5 bases). The CDR3 extends over 15 amino acids. The V and J ends lost 7 bases and 0 bases respectively, with 15 bases between them. Germline V gene data show CDR1 as LNHDA and CDR2 as SQIVND (reference sequence). Complete variable domain (other parts from reference TRBV19 and TRBJ1-2): DGGITQSPKYLFRKEGQNVTLSCEQNLNHDAMYWYRQDPGQGLRLIYYSQIVNDFQKGDIAEGYSVSREKKESFPLTVTSAQKNPTAFYLCASTTGSRANYGYTFGSGTRLTVV.

The V gene is TRBV7-1, the J gene TRBJ1-2; maybe TRBD1 (5 bases). TRBV7-1 is an ORF for which the function is uncertain. CDR3 length: 11 residues. V lost 8 bases and J 6 bases, leaving 10 bases between the germline ends. CDR3 sequence: CASAWGDGYTF. DNA for the CDR3: TGTGCCAGCGCCTGGGGGGATGGCTACACCTTC.

This clonotype showed up just a few times. The chain links TRBV28 to TRBJ1-6, with a tentative D call TRBD1 (6 bases). Germline V gene sequence: CDR1 MDHEN, CDR2 SYDVKM. This CDR3 has 15 amino acids. Trimming took 4 bases from V and 9 from J, leaving 16 bases between them. The CDR3: CASSSPGHPGSPLHF. CDR3 in DNA: TGTGCCAGCAGTTCACCGGGACACCCCGGTTCACCCCTCCACTTT.

This clonotype was counted between two and nine times. J is TRBJ1-6 and V is TRBV15; no definite D call. Per germline, CDR1 LNHNV and CDR2 YYDKDF (reference sequence). CDR3 length: 14 amino acids. V lost 5 bases to trimming and J lost 7 bases, with 12 bases between them. CDR3 in DNA: TGTGCCACCAGCCTGAGGAGAGGCAATTCACCCCTCCACTTT. Translating it yields CATSLRRGNSPLHF. Complete variable domain (other parts from reference TRBV15 and TRBJ1-6): DAMVIQNPRYQVTQFGKPVTLSCSQTLNHNVMYWYQQKSSQAPKLLFHYYDKDFNNEADTPDNFQSRRPNTSFCFLDIRSPGLGDTAMYLCATSLRRGNSPLHFGNGTRLTVT.

The chain carries TRBV6-1 and TRBJ2-1; no clear D gene. Trimming removed 2 bases at V and 3 bases at J, with 11 bases between. Germline CDR1 and CDR2: MNHNS and SASEGT. The CDR3 length is 15 residues. The CDR3 DNA follows: TGTGCCAGCAGTGAACTTGGGAACAGCTACAATGAGCAGTTCTTC. Translation: CASSELGNSYNEQFF.

The chain carries TRBV2 and TRBJ1-6, with D uncertain. Germline CDR1 is SNHLY and CDR2 is FYNNEI. Trimming left V 3 bases short and J 5 bases short, with 5 bases between. This CDR3 has 13 amino acids. CDR3 DNA: TGTGCCAGCAGTGAGGTTAATAATTCACCCCTCCACTTT. Translated, it gives CASSEVNNSPLHF.

There are a few counts of this clonotype. The gene calls are TRBV12-3 or TRBV12-4 and TRBJ2-3; D tentatively fits TRBD1 or TRBD2 (5 bases each). This CDR3 region has 14 residues. V lost 5 bases to trimming and J lost 4 bases, with 13 bases between them. CDR3 residues: CASSPGTLADTQYF. As DNA, the CDR3 is TGTGCCAGCAGTCCTGGGACCCTCGCAGATACGCAGTATTTT.

The chain uses TRBV7-9 and TRBJ2-3; 9 bases are a match to TRBD2. This CDR3 has 15 residues. Germline loops: CDR1 SEHNR, CDR2 FQNEAQ (reference sequence). Unmatched junction bases numbered 6, after V lost 5 bases and J lost 3 bases. CDR3 DNA sequence: TGTGCCAGCAGCCGTCAAGCGGGGGGAACAGATACGCAGTATTTT. It encodes CASSRQAGGTDTQYF.

This clonotype was counted a few times. In nucleotides, the CDR3 is TGCAGTGCTACTACCACCTACTCCCTCTCCTACAATGAGCAGTTCTTC. Translating it yields CSATTTYSLSYNEQFF. The J gene is TRBJ2-1, the V gene TRBV20-1; D is unresolved. CDR1 is DFQATT, CDR2 SNEGSKA, per germline (reference sequence). Trimming removed 4 bases at V and 0 bases at J, with 16 bases between. There are 16 residues in the CDR3.

The rearrangement uses TRBV12-3 or TRBV12-4 and TRBJ2-1; 8 bases line up with TRBD1. Germline trimming cut 5 bases from V and 6 bases from J; bases unmatched to any gene: 3. The CDR3 length is 13 residues. The CDR3 coding sequence is TGTGCCAGCAGTCCACAGGGGGTCAATGAGCAGTTCTTC. This encodes CASSPQGVNEQFF.

This clonotype was detected a few times. The chain links TRBV7-4 to TRBJ1-5, with 8 bases fitting TRBD1. The CDR3 totals 12 residues. Germline loops: CDR1 SGHVT, CDR2 SQSDAQ. V shed 5 bases and J 13 bases; nucleotides not matched to a gene: 7. DNA of the CDR3: TGTGCCAGCAGCCATGGGACAGGCCCTCAGCATTTT. Translation: CASSHGTGPQHF.

V gene TRBV12-3 or TRBV12-4 combines with J gene TRBJ1-1; no definite D call. This CDR3 region has 13 residues. The ends were cut back, 3 bases at V and 7 bases at J, with 12 bases in the middle. CDR3 nucleotides: TGTGCCAGCAGTTTGGGCACGTTCAATGAAGCTTTCTTT. The encoded protein is CASSLGTFNEAFF.